This T cell receptor beta chain was obtained from a study of response to subunit inactivated influenza vaccine. Each CDR3 protein is one row after TCRdb ran MiXCR on the RT-PCR reads. The profile shows roughly 570,000 distinct CDR3 sequences, 13% to 15% of them singletons. The specimen was PBMCs from blood, collected 11 to 12 days after vaccination. The TCR originated in a man in his forties or fifties who received an inactivated influenza vaccine.

The DNA of the CDR3 is TGTGCCAGCAGCCATTTAACTGGATTATCGTTGTACGAGCAGTACTTC. Encoded protein: CASSHLTGLSLYEQYF. The chain joins TRBV14 to TRBJ2-7; D gene ambiguous. This CDR3 comprises 16 residues. Trimming removed 3 bases from V and 4 bases from J, with 19 bases in between. Germline lookup yields CDR1 SGHDN and CDR2 FVKESK. The full variable domain, with the rest looked up from reference TRBV14 and TRBJ2-7, is EAGVTQFPSHSVIEKGQTVTLRCDPISGHDNLYWYRRVMGKEIKFLLHFVKESKQDESGMPNNRFLAERTGGTYSTLKVQPAELEDSGVYFCASSHLTGLSLYEQYFGPGTRLTVT.